The 15 T cell receptor beta chains below come from one sample, sequenced in a study of Graves' ophthalmopathy and Graves' hyperthyroidism. Researchers took RNA transcripts and amplified TCR beta CDR3 regions from them. Second-round multiplex PCR followed a first-round RT-PCR using HTBI primers. TCRdb ran MiXCR on the multiplex PCR reads and lists one entry per CDR3 protein. The sample carries hundreds of thousands of distinct CDR3 sequences, about 22% recorded once. Source material: peripheral blood. The receptors stem from a woman aged 45-65 years with Graves' ophthalmopathy.

This clonotype was seen many times. The chain combines TRBV19 with TRBJ1-5; 7 bases fit TRBD1. V lost 5 bases, J lost 7 bases, and 8 bases stayed unmatched. The germline CDR1 and CDR2 sequences are LNHDA and SQIVND (reference sequence). The CDR3 loop spans 14 amino acids. The chain's CDR3 is CASSLTGYGQPQHF. CDR3 in DNA: TGTGCCAGTAGTCTGACAGGGTACGGCCAGCCCCAGCATTTT.

The chain employs TRBV30 and TRBJ1-1; D perhaps matches TRBD1 (5 bases). CDR3 length: 14 amino acids. CDR1 and CDR2 (germline): GTSNPN, SVGIG (reference sequence). V lost 0 bases to trimming and J lost 3 bases, with 11 bases between them. CDR3 in DNA: TGTGCCTGGAGTGTGTCCTGGGGGGACACTGAAGCTTTCTTT. It is translated as CAWSVSWGDTEAFF.

The chain uses TRBV7-3 and TRBJ2-7; 9 nucleotides match TRBD1. The CDR3 totals 14 residues. The germline V gene encodes CDR1 SGHTA and CDR2 FQGTGA. The V segment lost 2 bases and the J segment 7 bases; nucleotides outside the gene matches: 6. This chain's CDR3 is CASSLGTGMWEQYF. CDR3 sequence (DNA): TGTGCCAGCAGCTTAGGGACAGGGATGTGGGAGCAGTACTTC.

This clonotype was recorded at least ten times. This sequence joins TRBV28 and TRBJ1-5; 11 nucleotides line up with TRBD1. CDR1 is MDHEN and CDR2 is SYDVKM in the germline V gene. The CDR3 contains 18 residues. V was pared by 1 base and J by 4 bases, with 9 bases of the junction left unmatched. The CDR3: CASSLSTWWDRGNQPQHF. Written as DNA, the CDR3 is TGTGCCAGCAGTTTATCTACCTGGTGGGACAGGGGGAATCAGCCCCAGCATTTT.

This clonotype was recorded at least ten times. V and J are TRBV6-5 and TRBJ1-1; D is unclear. Trimming took off 0 bases at V and 3 bases at J, with 2 bases between the two ends. The germline CDR1 and CDR2 sequences are MNHEY and SVGAGI. CDR3 size: 12 residues. Here the CDR3 reads CASSYSDTEAFF. The CDR3 nucleotides are TGTGCCAGCAGTTACTCAGACACTGAAGCTTTCTTT.

This clonotype came up many times. J is TRBJ1-2 and V is TRBV6-5; tentatively, D is TRBD1 (6 bases). The germline V gene encodes CDR1 MNHEY and CDR2 SVGAGI. V gave up 2 bases and J gave up 4 bases, with 14 bases separating them. The length of the CDR3 is 15 residues. CDR3 amino acids: CASSYSRDILYGYTF. The CDR3 DNA reads TGTGCCAGCAGTTACAGCCGGGACATCCTCTATGGCTACACCTTC.

The chain recombines TRBV27 with TRBJ2-7, with 8 bases lining up with TRBD1. Germline values: CDR1 MNHEY, CDR2 SMNVEV (reference sequence). The junction had 2 bases not matched to a gene; V was cut back by 5 bases and J by 5 bases. The CDR3 length is 12 residues. CDR3 sequence reads: CASSSRGHEQYF. The CDR3 bases are TGTGCCAGCAGTAGCAGGGGGCACGAGCAGTACTTC.

There are many counts of this clonotype. The chain uses TRBV12-3 or TRBV12-4 and TRBJ2-1, with D possibly TRBD2 on 6 matching bases. Trimming left V 5 bases short and J 7 bases short, with 9 bases between. The CDR3 loop spans 12 amino acids. The CDR3 region is CASSGTGNEQFF. Here the CDR3 DNA reads TGTGCCAGCAGTGGGACTGGGAATGAGCAGTTCTTC.

This clonotype was counted many times. This chain links TRBV7-8 with TRBJ2-7, with 10 positions matching TRBD1. Per germline, CDR1 SGHVS and CDR2 FQNEAQ. This CDR3 has 14 residues. V dropped 7 bases and J dropped 9; count of bases not matched to a gene: 12. The CDR3 sequence is CASTKDRGTVGQYF. The CDR3 DNA reads TGTGCCAGCACCAAGGACAGGGGGACGGTCGGGCAGTACTTC.

This clonotype has at least ten counts. The chain employs TRBV11-2 and TRBJ2-5; unclear D gene. V was clipped by 0 bases and J by 6 bases, with 5 bases between them. This CDR3 contains 12 residues. CDR1 is SGHAT, CDR2 FQNNGV, per germline. The CDR3 reads CASSLDRQTQYF. The CDR3 DNA follows: TGTGCCAGCAGCTTAGATCGGCAGACCCAGTACTTC.

The V call is TRBV6-2 or TRBV6-3, the J call TRBJ2-7; D is possibly TRBD2 (5 bases). CDR1 is MNHEY and CDR2 is SVGEGT in the germline V gene. This CDR3 is built from 14 residues. With 2 bases removed from V and 3 bases from J, the gap between germline ends came to 11 bases. The CDR3, as DNA: TGTGCCAGCAGTTACGGTGCAGACTACTACGAGCAGTACTTC. This translates into CASSYGADYYEQYF.

Many counts were recorded for this clonotype. The genes are TRBV20-1 and TRBJ2-7, with a tentative D call TRBD1 (6 bases). This CDR3 is built from 15 residues. V was shortened by 3 bases and J by 4 bases, with 19 bases between the two germline ends. CDR1 and CDR2 (germline): DFQATT, SNEGSKA (reference sequence). CDR3 sequence: CSASRQAPASYEQYF. In DNA form, the CDR3 reads TGCAGTGCTAGCAGACAGGCCCCGGCTTCGTACGAGCAGTACTTC.

This clonotype was detected ten times or more. This chain joins TRBV19 and TRBJ1-3, with no clear D. The CDR3 contains 12 residues. V lost 3 bases, J lost 4 bases, and 4 bases lay in between. Germline-derived CDR1 and CDR2 are LNHDA and SQIVND (reference sequence). CDR3 nucleotides: TGTGCCAGTAGTATCGTGGGAAACACCATATATTTT. This encodes CASSIVGNTIYF.

There are many counts of this clonotype. This sequence joins TRBV2 and TRBJ2-7; 8 nucleotides agree with TRBD1. Germline V gene data show CDR1 as SNHLY and CDR2 as FYNNEI. J was trimmed by 3 bases and V by 6 bases; bases with no gene match: 4. The CDR3 runs to 13 residues. The CDR3: CASRGQGGYEQYF. CDR3 nucleotides: TGTGCCAGCAGAGGACAGGGAGGCTACGAGCAGTACTTC.

This clonotype appeared many times. The chain is built from TRBV28 and TRBJ1-3; D might be TRBD1 (5 bases). V was cut by 5 bases and J by 0 bases, with 17 bases left in between. The CDR3 loop spans 17 amino acids. The germline CDR1 and CDR2 sequences are MDHEN and SYDVKM. CDR3 DNA sequence: TGTGCCAGCAGTCGGGGCAGGGCTATCCTCTCTGGAAACACCATATATTTT. It translates to CASSRGRAILSGNTIYF.